Each of the 17 T cell receptor beta chains below was sequenced from the same sample in a study of multiple sclerosis patients with progressive multifocal leukoencephalopathy. The data were produced by immunoSEQ multiplex PCR, yet TCRdb's version contains in-frame clones alone and is incomplete. The data contain 30,000 or so clones, around 89% of them singletons. Time point noted: approximately 12 months of natalizumab therapy. The sequences come from PBMCs, collected from a patient treated with natalizumab. These receptors came from a human donor with multiple sclerosis.

This CDR3 reads CASSLESVYYNEQFF. The CDR3 region has the DNA TGTGCCAGCAGCTTAGAGAGTGTGTACTACAATGAGCAGTTCTTC. The chain has TRBV11-2 and TRBJ2-1; no definite D call. V was clipped by 0 bases and J by 3 bases, with 9 bases between them. From germline, CDR1 is SGHAT and CDR2 FQNNGV. This CDR3 has 15 residues.

The V and J genes are TRBV9 and TRBJ2-6, with 7 bases aligning to TRBD1. Germline trimming cut 0 bases from V and 0 bases from J; bases unmatched to any gene: 9. CDR3 length: 19 residues. The germline V gene encodes CDR1 SGDLS and CDR2 YYNGEE. The CDR3 sequence is CASSVALLGQYSGANVLTF. The CDR3 nucleotides read TGTGCCAGCAGCGTAGCCCTTTTGGGACAGTACTCTGGGGCCAACGTCCTGACTTTC.

This clone was picked up one time. The rearrangement links TRBV5-1 to TRBJ1-2; no clear D. Germline CDR1 and CDR2: SGHRS and YFSETQ. V shed 6 bases and J shed 0 bases, with 15 bases lying between them. The CDR3 runs 15 residues. CDR3 amino acids: CASTLAPNSNYGYTF. DNA of the CDR3: TGCGCCAGCACCCTTGCTCCTAATTCTAACTATGGCTACACCTTC.

The chain carries TRBV28 and TRBJ2-7; 7 bases are a match to TRBD1. Losses at the gene ends were 6 bases for V and 4 bases for J; bases not matched to a gene: 3. CDR1 MDHEN and CDR2 SYDVKM come from the germline V gene. This CDR3 comprises 12 residues. CDR3 protein: CASRATGYEQYF. Written as DNA, the CDR3 is TGTGCCAGCAGGGCGACAGGGTACGAGCAGTACTTC. The whole variable domain, remainder taken from reference TRBV28 and TRBJ2-7, is DVKVTQSSRYLVKRTGEKVFLECVQDMDHENMFWYRQDPGLGLRLIYFSYDVKMKEKGDIPEGYSVSREKKERFSLILESASTNQTSMYLCASRATGYEQYFGPGTRLTVT.

The chain combines TRBV7-6 with TRBJ2-5; 7 positions agree with TRBD1. Germline V gene lookup returns CDR1 SGHVS and CDR2 FNYEAQ. The CDR3 contains 16 residues. V was pared by 5 bases and J by 4 bases, with 13 bases of the junction left unmatched. CDR3 region: CASSPRDSTRRETQYF. As DNA, the CDR3 is TGTGCCAGCAGCCCACGGGACAGTACCAGGAGAGAGACCCAGTACTTC. The complete variable domain, with remaining parts taken from reference TRBV7-6 and TRBJ2-5, reads GAGVSQSPRYKVTKRGQDVALRCDPISGHVSLYWYRQALGQGPEFLTYFNYEAQQDKSGLPNDRFSAERPEGSISTLTIQRTEQRDSAMYRCASSPRDSTRRETQYFGPGTRLLVL.

The rearrangement uses TRBV25-1 and TRBJ2-1, with 7 positions matching TRBD1. The CDR3 is 15 amino acids. CDR1 and CDR2 from the germline V gene are MGHDK and SYGVNS. J was trimmed by 8 bases and V by 6 bases; bases with no gene match: 13. The CDR3 loop is CASRPPDRADHEQFF. In DNA, the CDR3 is TGTGCCAGCAGACCCCCCGACAGGGCAGACCATGAGCAGTTCTTC.

This chain joins TRBV9 and TRBJ2-6; D gene uncertain. Trimming left V 3 bases short and J 0 bases short, with 10 bases between. CDR3 size: 16 residues. CDR1 is SGDLS, CDR2 YYNGEE, per germline. The CDR3, as DNA: TGTGCCAGCAGCGCACAGTTGGACTCTGGGGCCAACGTCCTGACTTTC. This gives the protein CASSAQLDSGANVLTF.

J is TRBJ2-7 and V is TRBV9, with D hard to call. Looked up from germline, CDR1 is SGDLS and CDR2 is YYNGEE. The V end was cut by 3 bases, the J end by 6 bases, with 13 bases between. This CDR3 comprises 13 residues. The CDR3 nucleotides read TGTGCCAGCAGCGCCGAACACAGTGGCGAGCAGTACTTC. Protein: CASSAEHSGEQYF. The variable domain in full, completed from reference TRBV9 and TRBJ2-7, reads DSGVTQTPKHLITATGQRVTLRCSPRSGDLSVYWYQQSLDQGLQFLIQYYNGEERAKGNILERFSAQQFPDLHSELNLSSLELGDSALYFCASSAEHSGEQYFGPGTRLTVT.

This clone was seen a single time. The V and J genes are TRBV7-9 and TRBJ1-4; tentatively, D is TRBD1 (5 bases). V dropped 5 bases and J dropped 8 bases, with 27 bases sitting between them. This CDR3 is 18 amino acids long. Germline CDR1 is SEHNR and CDR2 is FQNEAQ (reference sequence). CDR3: CASSPFEGLRRGREKLFF. In DNA, the CDR3 is TGTGCCAGCAGCCCGTTCGAGGGTTTACGTCGGGGACGAGAAAAACTGTTTTTT. Complete variable domain (other parts from reference TRBV7-9 and TRBJ1-4): DTGVSQNPRHKITKRGQNVTFRCDPISEHNRLYWYRQTLGQGPEFLTYFQNEAQLEKSRLLSDRFSAERPKGSFSTLEIQRTEQGDSAMYLCASSPFEGLRRGREKLFFGSGTQLSVL.

V usage is TRBV18 and J usage is TRBJ1-1, with 7 bases identical to TRBD1. In germline, CDR1 is KGHSH, CDR2 LQKENI. This CDR3 region has 14 residues. J was trimmed by 6 bases and V by 6 bases; bases with no gene match: 10. The CDR3 coding sequence is TGTGCCAGCTCTGCGGACAGGCAGAGGGCTGAAGCTTTCTTT. Translated, it gives CASSADRQRAEAFF.

The J gene is TRBJ2-5, the V gene TRBV4-3; D perhaps matches TRBD1 (5 bases). Germline values: CDR1 LGHNA, CDR2 YSLEER. This CDR3 contains 13 residues. The germline V and J ends were trimmed by 3 bases and 5 bases, with 10 bases remaining between them. The CDR3 region is CASSHRKGETQYF. The CDR3 nucleotides read TGCGCCAGCAGCCACAGAAAGGGGGAGACCCAGTACTTC.

The chain is built from TRBV7-2 and TRBJ2-3; D uncertain. The CDR3 sequence is 11 residues long. In germline, CDR1 is SGHTA, CDR2 FQGNSA. Deletions cut 2 bases from V and 5 bases from J, with 2 bases between. CDR3 DNA sequence: TGTGCCAGCAGCTTATTAGATACGCAGTATTTT. Its protein is CASSLLDTQYF.

The chain links TRBV19 to TRBJ1-1; D call uncertain. CDR1 is LNHDA, CDR2 SQIVND, per germline (reference sequence). This CDR3 contains 13 residues. Trimming removed 4 bases from V and 6 bases from J, with 12 bases in between. The CDR3 protein is CASSNPGGAEAFF. CDR3 DNA sequence: TGTGCCAGTAGTAATCCCGGAGGTGCTGAAGCTTTCTTT.

The chain links TRBV19 to TRBJ2-5, with TRBD2 matching over 8 bases. V gave up 6 bases and J gave up 3 bases; unmatched junction bases: 0. The germline V gene encodes CDR1 LNHDA and CDR2 SQIVND (reference sequence). This CDR3 has 12 residues. This CDR3 is CASRGLEETQYF. CDR3 sequence (DNA): TGTGCCAGTAGGGGACTAGAAGAGACCCAGTACTTC.

The chain is built from TRBV7-8 and TRBJ2-7; D gene ambiguous. This CDR3 contains 16 residues. V was cut by 4 bases and J by 2 bases, with 18 bases left in between. CDR1 and CDR2 (germline): SGHVS, FQNEAQ. The CDR3 here is CASSSPRSSTPYEQYF. For the CDR3, the DNA is TGTGCCAGCAGCTCACCCAGGTCTTCAACTCCCTACGAGCAGTACTTC.

The CDR3 DNA reads as TGTGCCAGCAGTGAAGCTCGGGGGAGGAATGGCTACACCTTC. Residues: CASSEARGRNGYTF. The gene calls are TRBV6-1 and TRBJ1-2, with a possible D match to TRBD1 (5 bases). V gave up 0 bases and J gave up 6 bases, with 11 bases separating them. The CDR3 runs to 14 residues. The V gene's germline CDR1 is MNHNS and CDR2 SASEGT.

With regard to this clone: Other DNA sequences in this specimen translate into the identical CDR3. The rearrangement uses TRBV18 and TRBJ1-1, with D possibly matching TRBD1 (5 bases). Trimming left V 3 bases short and J 14 bases short, with 25 bases between. Germline V CDR1 and CDR2: KGHSH, LQKENI. The CDR3 is 15 amino acids. The CDR3 region has the DNA TGTGCCAGCTCACCCGCCGAGGAAGGGATGGGGGGAGCCTTCTTT. Residues: CASSPAEEGMGGAFF.